This TCR beta chain was identified in a study of blood T cells in healthy people across ages. The germline V gene has CDR1 DFQATT and CDR2 SNEGSKA (reference sequence). The CDR3 extends over 13 amino acids. V was pared by 5 bases and J by 5 bases, with 6 bases of the junction left unmatched. PCR was performed a second time for about 7 to 11 cycles using a sample-barcoded 5' primer and a J-beta primer mix. TCRdb re-called the 5' RACE reads with MiXCR, one entry per CDR3 protein. The data contain about a million distinct CDR3 sequences, 35% to 40% of them singletons. This clonotype turned up a few times.

The genes are TRBV20-1 and TRBJ1-1; 9 bases fit TRBD1. The receptor's source is a man younger than 30 in good health. The sample was blood. CDR3 bases: TGCAGTGCTCAAGGGACAGGGTGGACTGAAGCTTTCTTT. Translating gives CSAQGTGWTEAFF.